The present entry profiles one T cell receptor beta chain with its context. What it binds is unknown. The ends were cut back, 6 bases at V and 5 bases at J, with 11 bases in the middle. The CDR3 contains 13 residues. Germline values: CDR1 MNHNY, CDR2 SVGAGI (reference sequence). The sample originates from a study of T cells in tumors after PD-1 blockade. Study overall: Peripheral blood samples averaged 36,536 unique clonotypes and more than 100,000 templates. Whole-study findings and limits: Blood contained 35% to 50% of the tumor's TCR clonotypes.

Sequenced by immunoSEQ multiplex PCR; TCRdb stores in-frame clones only, minus some. The sample has about 48,000 clones, about 84% seen once. V gene TRBV6-6 combines with J gene TRBJ2-1; the D call may be TRBD1 or TRBD2 (6 bases each). Here the sequenced sample was PBMCs, taken before anti-PD-1 treatment. This clonotype originated in a human donor with basal cell carcinoma. The CDR3 DNA is TGTGCCAGCAGAAGGGGGGAGAACAATGAGCAGTTCTTC. This encodes CASRRGENNEQFF.